Listed below are T cell receptor beta chains from one sample, sequenced in a study of control samples from healthy donors and cancer patients. This table comes from immunoSEQ multiplex PCR, and its TCRdb copy is limited to in-frame clones, with some not included. In the table there are tens of thousands of clones, over 90% of which are singletons. The sequencing sample was made of PBMCs. The source of these receptors is a woman aged 50 to 65 with head and neck cancer. The CDR3 runs from the conserved cysteine through the conserved F or W. The D gene is left open where the match is weak. Clone size is not always given. Where it is, it says once, few, many or a class for expanded clones.

abundance	j_gene	v_gene	d_gene	CDR3aa	CDR3nt
-	TRBJ2-7	TRBV19	-	CASSARNSYEQYF	TGTGCCAGTTCAGCCAGAAACTCCTACGAGCAGTACTTC
-	TRBJ2-3	TRBV19	-	CASRVGTSTDTQYF	TGTGCCAGCCGAGTGGGGACTAGCACAGATACGCAGTATTTT
-	TRBJ2-5	TRBV6-5	-	CASRRLPLPETQYF	TGTGCCAGCAGGAGGCTCCCGTTGCCGGAGACCCAGTACTTC
once	TRBJ2-2	TRBV7-3	TRBD2	CASSPLAGGPGELFF	TGTGCCAGCAGCCCACTAGCGGGAGGGCCCGGGGAGCTGTTTTTT
-	TRBJ1-2	TRBV14	-	CASSQSYGPQSGYTF	TGTGCCAGCAGCCAATCATATGGGCCTCAAAGTGGCTACACCTTC
-	TRBJ2-5	TRBV7-9	TRBD1	CASSLTDRGKTQYF	TGTGCCAGCAGCTTGACGGACAGGGGAAAGACCCAGTACTTC
once	TRBJ2-7	TRBV19	TRBD2	CASSTITGRVFEQYF	TGTGCCAGTAGTACAATAACCGGGAGGGTATTCGAGCAGTACTTC
-	TRBJ2-3	TRBV29-1	TRBD2	CSVERTSGVGDTQYF	TGCAGCGTTGAACGGACTAGCGGGGTGGGAGATACGCAGTATTTT
-	TRBJ2-1	TRBV5-1	-	CASSLDLADEQFF	TGCGCCAGCAGCTTGGATCTAGCAGATGAGCAGTTCTTC
-	TRBJ1-6	TRBV28	TRBD1	CASRPSTGGSSPLHF	TGTGCCAGCAGGCCATCCACAGGGGGGTCCTCACCCCTCCACTTT
-	TRBJ2-1	TRBV5-6	TRBD2	CASSPRLAASSNEQFF	TGTGCCAGCAGCCCAAGACTAGCGGCCTCATCAAATGAGCAGTTCTTC
-	TRBJ1-6	TRBV6-5	-	CASRGAQGNSPLHF	TGTGCCAGCAGGGGGGCTCAAGGTAATTCACCCCTCCACTTT
-	TRBJ2-3	TRBV6-5	TRBD2	CASRETSGRGDTQYF	TGTGCCAGCAGGGAGACTAGCGGGAGGGGTGATACGCAGTATTTT
-	TRBJ2-5	TRBV6-2/TRBV6-3	TRBD2	CASSPNPAGGKETQYF	TGTGCCAGCAGCCCTAACCCGGCGGGGGGGAAAGAGACCCAGTACTTC
-	TRBJ1-3	TRBV29-1	TRBD1	CSVEGTGGGGNTIYF	TGCAGCGTTGAAGGGACAGGCGGGGGAGGAAACACCATATATTTT
-	TRBJ2-7	TRBV3-1/TRBV3-2	-	CASSQESKQGSYEQYF	TGTGCCAGCAGCCAAGAGTCTAAACAGGGATCCTACGAGCAGTACTTC
-	TRBJ1-1	TRBV28	TRBD1	CASRRRDRGRTEAFF	TGTGCCAGCAGGCGCCGGGACAGGGGACGCACTGAAGCTTTCTTT
-	TRBJ2-3	TRBV5-1	-	CASSAQPGTPQANTQYF	TGCGCCAGCAGCGCCCAACCCGGGACTCCCCAGGCAAATACGCAGTATTTT
-	TRBJ1-1	TRBV28	-	CASRGGRNTEAFF	TGTGCCAGCCGAGGGGGGAGGAACACTGAAGCTTTCTTT
-	TRBJ2-1	TRBV4-2	TRBD2	CASSQNLAGYAEQFF	TGTGCCAGCAGCCAAAACCTAGCGGGATACGCTGAGCAGTTCTTC
-	TRBJ1-4	TRBV5-4	TRBD1	CASSLGGNRGDEKLFF	TGTGCCAGCAGCTTGGGAGGAAACAGGGGCGATGAAAAACTGTTTTTT
-	TRBJ2-3	TRBV5-1	-	CASRERLMVPTDTQYF	TGCGCCAGCAGGGAGAGGTTAATGGTGCCCACAGATACGCAGTATTTT
once	TRBJ1-3	TRBV20-1	-	CSASYGRGQTGNTIYF	TGCAGTGCTAGTTACGGGCGGGGGCAAACTGGAAACACCATATATTTT
-	TRBJ1-2	TRBV27	-	CASSLRDTFYGYTF	TGTGCCAGCAGTCTCCGGGACACCTTCTATGGCTACACCTTC
-	TRBJ2-7	TRBV6-5	-	CASSYGGNEQYF	TGTGCCAGCAGTTACGGAGGGAACGAGCAGTACTTC
once	TRBJ2-2	TRBV5-1	-	CASSLTTTGELFF	TGCGCCAGCAGTTTGACTACCACCGGGGAGCTGTTTTTT
-	TRBJ1-3	TRBV29-1	-	CSVAFVQGAGNTIYF	TGCAGCGTCGCCTTTGTACAGGGCGCGGGAAACACCATATATTTT
-	TRBJ2-1	TRBV10-3	-	CAISESPGEIGNEQFF	TGTGCCATCAGTGAGTCGCCGGGCGAGATTGGCAATGAGCAGTTCTTC
-	TRBJ1-1	TRBV2	-	CASTYERGLTEAFF	TGTGCCAGCACCTATGAAAGGGGTTTAACTGAAGCTTTCTTT
-	TRBJ1-2	TRBV28	-	CASSLYEETFNYGYTF	TGTGCCAGCAGTTTGTATGAGGAAACCTTTAACTATGGCTACACCTTC
-	TRBJ1-6	TRBV2	TRBD1	CASSEYTGGDSPLHF	TGTGCCAGCAGTGAATATACAGGGGGGGATTCACCCCTCCACTTT
-	TRBJ2-1	TRBV2	TRBD2	CASSSGALSYNEQFF	TGTGCCAGCAGTAGCGGGGCCCTCTCCTACAATGAGCAGTTCTTC
-	TRBJ2-1	TRBV24-1	TRBD2	CATTSSGGTYNEQFF	TGTGCCACCACCTCTAGCGGGGGGACCTACAATGAGCAGTTCTTC
-	TRBJ2-3	TRBV25-1	-	CASSSEEERTDTQYF	TGTGCCAGCAGTTCAGAGGAGGAGCGCACAGATACGCAGTATTTT
-	TRBJ1-3	TRBV28	-	CASSLSGVTTGNTIYF	TGTGCCAGCAGTTTATCCGGGGTAACAACTGGAAACACCATATATTTT
-	TRBJ1-1	TRBV7-8	-	CASSLQLNTEAFF	TGTGCCAGCAGCTTACAGTTAAACACTGAAGCTTTCTTT
-	TRBJ1-1	TRBV5-4	-	CASSSGRTLDTEAFF	TGTGCCAGCAGCTCGGGACGGACCCTAGACACTGAAGCTTTCTTT
-	TRBJ1-3	TRBV7-2	-	CASSPMGGAGGNTIYF	TGTGCCAGCAGCCCTATGGGAGGGGCGGGTGGAAACACCATATATTTT
-	TRBJ1-6	TRBV5-6	-	CASSASGVSPLHF	TGTGCCAGCAGCGCCTCAGGGGTTTCACCCCTCCACTTT
-	TRBJ2-3	TRBV7-3	TRBD2	CASSPQGLAHTDTQYF	TGTGCCAGCAGCCCACAAGGACTAGCCCACACAGATACGCAGTATTTT
-	TRBJ1-2	TRBV28	-	CASSFSFSGAGYTF	TGTGCCAGCAGTTTCAGTTTCTCGGGTGCTGGCTACACCTTC
-	TRBJ1-1	TRBV3-1/TRBV3-2	TRBD1	CASSPTGTGRGTEAFF	TGTGCCAGCAGCCCGACGGGGACAGGGCGCGGGACTGAAGCTTTCTTT
-	TRBJ2-2	TRBV28	TRBD2	CASTLRRTSGGNTGELFF	TGTGCCAGCACTTTAAGGAGGACTAGCGGGGGGAACACCGGGGAGCTGTTTTTT
-	TRBJ2-2	TRBV21-1	-	CASSKTEHRGAVF	TGTGCCAGCAGCAAAACAGAACACCGGGGAGCTGTTTTT
-	TRBJ1-1	TRBV19	TRBD1	CASSMARTGGNGEAFF	TGTGCCAGTAGTATGGCTCGGACAGGGGGAAACGGTGAAGCTTTCTTT
-	TRBJ2-3	TRBV9	TRBD2	CASSVATGLAGGMDTQYF	TGTGCCAGCAGCGTAGCTACGGGACTAGCGGGAGGAATGGATACGCAGTATTTT
-	TRBJ2-1	TRBV9	-	CASSVQTNNEQFF	TGTGCCAGCAGCGTCCAGACCAACAATGAGCAGTTCTTC
-	TRBJ2-3	TRBV15	-	CATSRDGRNTDTQYF	TGTGCCACCAGCAGAGATGGACGAAATACAGATACGCAGTATTTT
once	TRBJ2-3	TRBV15	TRBD2	CATSTTTSGASTDTQYF	TGTGCCACCAGCACTACTACTAGCGGAGCTAGCACAGATACGCAGTATTTT